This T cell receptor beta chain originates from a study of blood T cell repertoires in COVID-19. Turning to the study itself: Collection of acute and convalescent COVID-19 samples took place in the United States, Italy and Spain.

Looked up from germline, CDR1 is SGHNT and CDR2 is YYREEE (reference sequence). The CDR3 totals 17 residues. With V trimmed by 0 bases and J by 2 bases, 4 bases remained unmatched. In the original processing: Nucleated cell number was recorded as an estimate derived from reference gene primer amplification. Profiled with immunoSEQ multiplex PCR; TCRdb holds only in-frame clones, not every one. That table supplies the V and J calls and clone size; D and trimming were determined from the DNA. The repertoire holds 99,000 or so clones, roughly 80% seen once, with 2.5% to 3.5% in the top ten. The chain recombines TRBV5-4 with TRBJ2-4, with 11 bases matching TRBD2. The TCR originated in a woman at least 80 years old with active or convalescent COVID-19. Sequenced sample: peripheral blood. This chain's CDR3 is CASSLGTSGLTKNIQYF. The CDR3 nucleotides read TGTGCCAGCAGCTTGGGGACTAGCGGGCTTACCAAAAACATTCAGTACTTC.